These 32 T cell receptor beta chains originate from one sample sequenced in a study of T cell repertoires in cytomegalovirus infection (dated by TCRdb to about 2019). The sequencer listed for this sample is Illumina HiSeq 1500. TCRdb reran the public reads through fastp at Q25 and MiXCR, keeping productive beta chains. Rows with a matching CDR3 protein are joined into one entry that keeps the most common DNA and genes. Counted in this sample were roughly 720,000 distinct CDR3 sequences; 35% of them appeared once. In total, the top ten clones hold about 2.8% of the sample. Sequenced input: PBMCs. The receptor set was obtained from a human donor in good health (CMV status not recorded). Some clones in this sample may be carry-over from other donors' samples.

In its sample, this clonotype was seen a few times. V is TRBV12-3 or TRBV12-4 and J is TRBJ2-7; 7 positions agree with TRBD1. The CDR3 spans 17 residues. J lost 6 bases, V lost 7 bases, and 21 bases had no gene match. The DNA for the CDR3 is TGTGCCAGCATAGCACCGACAAATAGGTACAGGGGTCGCGAGCAGTACTTC. Encoded protein: CASIAPTNRYRGREQYF.

A word on this clonotype: Compared with germline, one end of the junction differs, possibly owing to a read error. This chain connects TRBV19 to TRBJ1-5; 7 nucleotides match TRBD1. This CDR3 comprises 16 residues. The germline V gene has CDR1 LNHDA and CDR2 SQIVND (reference sequence). CDR3 DNA: TGTGCCAGTAGTGGAGCCGACAGGGCCTTCAATCCGCCCCAGCATTTT. Its translation is CASSGADRAFNPPQHF.

This clonotype was counted a few times. The chain links TRBV28 to TRBJ2-5; no definite D call. Germline CDR1 reads MDHEN; CDR2 reads SYDVKM. The CDR3 covers 15 residues. Trimming left V 2 bases short and J 9 bases short, with 19 bases between. CDR3 in DNA: TGTGCCAGCAGTTTAAGGGATCGTCCGACCGTGGCCCAGTACTTC. Protein: CASSLRDRPTVAQYF.

This clonotype occurred once. The chain employs TRBV6-5 and TRBJ1-5, with a weak D call TRBD1 (5 bases). There are 17 residues in the CDR3. Germline V CDR1 and CDR2: MNHEY, SVGAGI. V lost 5 bases, J lost 0 bases, and 17 bases lay in between. The CDR3 nucleotides are TGTGCCAGCAGTCGACGAGCGGGACCCGATAGCAATCAGCCCCAGCATTTT. Its protein product is CASSRRAGPDSNQPQHF.

This clonotype was picked up a small number of times. Here the CDR3 reads CASSMVRGSANIQYF. CDR3 nucleotides: TGTGCCAGTAGTATGGTCAGGGGGTCTGCAAACATTCAGTACTTC. The rearrangement joins TRBV19 to TRBJ2-4; 7 positions agree with TRBD1. Trimming at V came to 3 bases and at J to 6 bases, leaving 8 bases not matched to a gene. Germline V CDR1 and CDR2: LNHDA, SQIVND (reference sequence). The CDR3 extends over 15 amino acids.

This sequence joins TRBV4-1 and TRBJ2-1; no clear D. V lost 6 bases, J lost 8 bases, and 11 bases lay in between. CDR3 length: 12 amino acids. Germline V gene lookup returns CDR1 MGHRA and CDR2 YSYEKL. CDR3 sequence: CASRGTDYEQFF. CDR3 nucleotides: TGCGCCAGCAGGGGAACCGACTATGAGCAGTTCTTC.

The chain is built from TRBV27 and TRBJ2-1, with D unresolved. This CDR3 is built from 15 residues. V shed 3 bases and J shed 0 bases, with 9 bases lying between them. Germline CDR1 reads MNHEY; CDR2 reads SMNVEV (reference sequence). CDR3 nucleotide sequence: TGTGCCAGCAGTTTTTCGCTGAGCTCCTACAATGAGCAGTTCTTC. Amino acid sequence: CASSFSLSSYNEQFF.

The chain employs TRBV3-1 and TRBJ1-1, with TRBD1 matching over 8 bases. V trimming: 2 bases; J trimming: 6 bases; junction bases outside the gene matches: 8. The germline CDR1 and CDR2 sequences are LGHDT and YNNKEL (reference sequence). This CDR3 region has 15 residues. The CDR3 reads CASSQFPDRASEAFF. The CDR3 DNA reads as TGTGCCAGCAGCCAATTCCCGGACAGGGCTTCTGAAGCTTTCTTT.

The genes are TRBV28 and TRBJ1-2, with 9 bases fitting TRBD1. Looked up from germline, CDR1 is MDHEN and CDR2 is SYDVKM. CDR3 length: 17 residues. V trimming: 2 bases; J trimming: 3 bases; junction bases outside the gene matches: 10. The CDR3 here is CASSLSWWRDRDYGYTF. Written as DNA, the CDR3 is TGTGCCAGCAGTTTAAGTTGGTGGAGGGACAGGGACTATGGCTACACCTTC.

A word on this clonotype: One junction end does not reproduce the germline sequence, and a read error may be involved. This chain uses TRBV7-3 with TRBJ2-7, with D possibly being TRBD1 (5 bases). CDR1 is SGHTA and CDR2 is FQGTGA in the germline V gene. CDR3 length: 14 residues. DNA for the CDR3: TGTGCCAGCATCTTAGGGGTCCCACGGAACGGGCAGTACTTC. It codes for CASILGVPRNGQYF.

This clonotype was detected a few times. The chain couples TRBV5-4 to TRBJ2-7; perhaps TRBD1 as D (5 bases). CDR1 is SGHNT and CDR2 is YYREEE in the germline V gene (reference sequence). CDR3 size: 15 residues. Deletions cut 0 bases from V and 4 bases from J, with 14 bases between. Here the CDR3 DNA reads TGTGCCAGCAGCTTGGTGGGTGGGGCGGTTTACGAGCAGTACTTC. Its translation is CASSLVGGAVYEQYF. Filled out from reference TRBV5-4 and TRBJ2-7, the complete variable domain reads ETGVTQSPTHLIKTRGQQVTLRCSSQSGHNTVSWYQQALGQGPQFIFQYYREEENGRGNFPPRFSGLQFPNYSSELNVNALELDDSALYLCASSLVGGAVYEQYFGPGTRLTVT.

The CDR3 DNA reads TGCAGTGCTAGTCGGGGACAGGGGAATGAAAAACTGTTTTTT. It encodes CSASRGQGNEKLFF. The chain couples TRBV20-1 to TRBJ1-4; the match to TRBD1 covers 10 bases. Germline CDR1 reads DFQATT; CDR2 reads SNEGSKA (reference sequence). V was pared by 3 bases and J by 5 bases, with 3 bases of the junction left unmatched. This CDR3 has 14 residues.

Points on this clonotype: This may stem from a read error, because a much larger clone lies one nucleotide away. V and J are TRBV7-2 and TRBJ2-1; 8 bases align to TRBD2. The CDR3 covers 14 residues. Germline V CDR1 and CDR2: SGHTA, FQGNSA. CDR3 DNA: TGTGCCAGCAGCCCCGGGACTAGAATGGGTGAGCCGTTCTTC. Residues: CASSPGTRMGEPFF.

The chain combines TRBV6-1 with TRBJ2-4, with TRBD1 matching 10 bases. The CDR3 loop spans 16 amino acids. J lost 8 bases, V lost 5 bases, and 12 bases had no gene match. The germline CDR1 and CDR2 sequences are MNHNS and SASEGT. The CDR3 DNA is TGTGCCAGCAGTAAGAGGACCGGGACAGGGGAGGACATTCAGTACTTC. Amino acids: CASSKRTGTGEDIQYF.

The chain carries TRBV7-8 and TRBJ2-1; 11 bases match TRBD2. Germline values: CDR1 SGHVS, CDR2 FQNEAQ. V lost 1 base and J lost 7; bases outside the gene matches: 9. This CDR3 is built from 17 residues. The CDR3 is CASSLGLAGGGGNEQFF. In nucleotides, the CDR3 is TGTGCCAGCAGCTTAGGGCTAGCGGGGGGCGGGGGGAATGAGCAGTTCTTC.

This clonotype was found a few times. The V call is TRBV27, the J call TRBJ1-2, with TRBD1 as a possible D gene (6 bases). Germline CDR1 MNHEY, CDR2 SMNVEV (reference sequence). Trimming pared 4 bases from V and 7 bases from J, leaving 13 bases between. The CDR3 is made up of 13 amino acids. The CDR3, as DNA: TGTGCCAGCAGTTCCCTCGGAGGGGGTGGCTACACCTTC. It codes for CASSSLGGGGYTF.

V and J are TRBV27 and TRBJ2-7; D may correspond to TRBD1 or TRBD2 (5 bases each). V lost 5 bases and J 4 bases, leaving 15 bases between the germline ends. The CDR3 runs 14 residues. Per germline, CDR1 MNHEY and CDR2 SMNVEV (reference sequence). CDR3 in amino acids: CASSRGTDLYEQYF. The CDR3 DNA follows: TGTGCCAGCAGTAGAGGGACGGACCTTTACGAGCAGTACTTC.

This clonotype was picked up many times. This chain links TRBV7-2 with TRBJ1-5; TRBD1 is a possible D gene (5 bases). The germline V and J ends were trimmed by 5 bases and 4 bases, with 12 bases remaining between them. Germline V gives CDR1 SGHTA, CDR2 FQGNSA. This CDR3 spans 14 amino acids. The CDR3 DNA sequence: TGTGCCAGCAGCCACGGGACGTTAAATCAGCCCCAGCATTTT. Its translation: CASSHGTLNQPQHF. The variable domain in full, with the rest retrieved from reference TRBV7-2 and TRBJ1-5, is GAGVSQSPSNKVTEKGKDVELRCDPISGHTALYWYRQSLGQGLEFLIYFQGNSAPDKSGLPSDRFSAERTGGSVSTLTIQRTQQEDSAVYLCASSHGTLNQPQHFGDGTRLSIL.

This sequence joins TRBV7-9 and TRBJ2-7, with 8 nucleotides matching TRBD1. CDR1 is SEHNR and CDR2 is FQNEAQ in the germline V gene (reference sequence). CDR3 size: 15 residues. Trimming cost V 5 bases and J 2 bases; bases outside gene matches: 8. CDR3 DNA sequence: TGTGCCAGCAGCCCTCAGCCGGGACAGGCCTACGAGCAGTACTTC. It yields the protein CASSPQPGQAYEQYF.

This chain uses TRBV7-2 with TRBJ2-7, with TRBD2 matching over 10 bases. Unmatched junction bases numbered 8, after V lost 4 bases and J lost 5 bases. Germline assignment: CDR1 SGHTA and CDR2 FQGNSA. There are 15 residues in the CDR3. CDR3 loop: CASSSPSGRAHEQYF. CDR3 nucleotide sequence: TGTGCCAGCAGCTCCCCCAGCGGGAGGGCCCACGAGCAGTACTTC.

This clonotype was seen ten or more times. The chain joins TRBV7-6 to TRBJ2-5; 12 bases align to TRBD2. The CDR3 length is 17 residues. Germline assignment: CDR1 SGHVS and CDR2 FNYEAQ. The V gene end was trimmed by 1 base and the J gene end by 3 bases; junction bases not matched to a gene: 6. The CDR3 DNA is TGTGCCAGCAGCTTAGAGATTCGGACTAGCGGGAAAGAGACCCAGTACTTC. Its translation is CASSLEIRTSGKETQYF.

On this clonotype itself: The conserved phenylalanine or tryptophan is not found at the CDR3 terminus, so this likely reflects a read error. The gene calls are TRBV6-5 and TRBJ1-2; D may be TRBD1 (6 bases). The CDR3 has 12 residues. Germline V gene data show CDR1 as MNHEY and CDR2 as SVGAGI. Trimming took off 0 bases at V and 9 bases at J, with 8 bases between the two ends. CDR3 protein: CASSYSGGRYTL. The CDR3 DNA sequence: TGTGCCAGCAGTTACTCAGGGGGTCGCTACACCTTA.

This clonotype has just a few counts. The chain carries TRBV7-8 and TRBJ2-3; TRBD2 agrees at 10 bases. CDR1 and CDR2 from the germline V gene are SGHVS and FQNEAQ. The ends lost 5 bases at V and 2 bases at J; junction bases unmatched: 7. The CDR3 spans 16 residues. The CDR3 region is CASSLQRGGPTDTQYF. The DNA of the CDR3 is TGTGCCAGCAGCCTTCAGCGGGGGGGCCCCACAGATACGCAGTATTTT.

The rearrangement joins TRBV7-2 to TRBJ1-6, with 8 bases aligning to TRBD1. There are 14 residues in the CDR3. J lost 3 bases, V lost 5 bases, and 0 bases had no gene match. Germline assignment: CDR1 SGHTA and CDR2 FQGNSA. The CDR3 loop is CASSTGGYNSPLHF. The CDR3 DNA reads as TGTGCCAGCAGCACAGGGGGCTATAATTCACCCCTCCACTTT.

This clonotype turned up a few times. The chain has TRBV5-6 and TRBJ1-5; possible D gene TRBD1, 5 bases. V was cut by 3 bases and J by 1 base, with 14 bases left in between. Germline-derived CDR1 and CDR2 are SGHDT and YYEEEE. CDR3 size: 16 residues. The CDR3 nucleotides are TGTGCCAGCAGCTACGGGGGAGAGCGGAGCAATCAGCCCCAGCATTTT. Translation gives CASSYGGERSNQPQHF. The whole variable domain, filled in from reference TRBV5-6 and TRBJ1-5, reads DAGVTQSPTHLIKTRGQQVTLRCSPKSGHDTVSWYQQALGQGPQFIFQYYEEEERQRGNFPDRFSGHQFPNYSSELNVNALLLGDSALYLCASSYGGERSNQPQHFGDGTRLSIL.

This clonotype was observed a few times. The rearrangement uses TRBV7-2 and TRBJ2-1, with TRBD2 as a possible D gene (7 bases). Germline V gene data show CDR1 as SGHTA and CDR2 as FQGNSA. Trimming pared 0 bases from V and 8 bases from J, leaving 17 bases between. This CDR3 region has 16 residues. Here the CDR3 reads CASSLALAGEGDEQFF. DNA for the CDR3: TGTGCCAGCAGCTTAGCGCTGGCAGGGGAGGGTGATGAGCAGTTCTTC.

Of note for this clonotype: An end of the junction does not agree with germline; a read error may underlie this. This chain links TRBV4-1 with TRBJ1-1; TRBD1 agrees at 7 bases. The germline V gene has CDR1 MGHRA and CDR2 YSYEKL. The CDR3 totals 16 residues. Here the CDR3 reads CASSQEWGQTNTEAFF. As DNA, the CDR3 is TGCGCAAGCAGCCAAGAATGGGGACAGACTAACACTGAAGCTTTCTTT.

As concerns this clonotype: A much larger clone lies a single base off, so this may be a read error. The V and J genes are TRBV25-1 and TRBJ2-7; 7 bases are a match to TRBD1. Unmatched junction bases numbered 6, after V lost 3 bases and J lost 1 base. The CDR3 is made up of 15 amino acids. Germline CDR1 and CDR2: MGHDK and SYGVNS. CDR3 sequence: CASSDRQGQSYEQYF. The CDR3 nucleotides are TGTGCCAGCAGTGATCGACAGGGCCAGTCCTACGAGCAGTACTTC.

This chain links TRBV7-3 with TRBJ2-1; the D gene could be TRBD1 or TRBD2 (5 bases each). V was clipped by 7 bases and J by 3 bases, with 13 bases between them. This CDR3 is built from 14 residues. Germline CDR1 reads SGHTA; CDR2 reads FQGTGA. CDR3: CASIWDASYNEQFF. CDR3 DNA: TGTGCCAGCATCTGGGACGCGAGCTACAATGAGCAGTTCTTC.

This clonotype showed up just a few times. The chain joins TRBV28 to TRBJ1-5, with D uncertain. Germline CDR1 and CDR2: MDHEN and SYDVKM. V was clipped by 4 bases and J by 4 bases, with 8 bases between them. CDR3 length: 13 residues. CDR3 DNA sequence: TGTGCCAGCAGTTGGGTCCGAAATCAGCCCCAGCATTTT. Amino acid sequence: CASSWVRNQPQHF.

A few counts support this clonotype. The V call is TRBV23-1, the J call TRBJ1-2; D unclear. TRBV23-1 is annotated as an ORF whose role is uncertain. The CDR3 totals 9 residues. V was clipped by 9 bases and J by 4 bases, with 3 bases between them. Here the CDR3 reads CASFYGYTF. CDR3 coding DNA: TGCGCCAGTTTCTATGGCTACACCTTC.

This chain links TRBV9 with TRBJ2-1; 11 positions match TRBD2. The trim removed 4 bases at V and 4 bases at J, leaving 10 bases unmatched. Germline loops: CDR1 SGDLS, CDR2 YYNGEE. The CDR3 covers 17 residues. The CDR3 loop is CASSPRPGTSGYNEQFF. For the CDR3, the DNA is TGTGCCAGCAGCCCCAGACCCGGGACTAGCGGATACAATGAGCAGTTCTTC.